This section outlines one T cell receptor (beta chain) sequence together with its context. The antigen this receptor binds is unknown. Per-base quality was not reported, and no clone a single base away is much larger than it. In the prospective study, participants were roughly 18 to 90 years old, resided in about two dozen geographic areas of the United States, and were enrolled through a virtual design. Cohort assignment in the prospective study relied on participant-reported clinical history from a screening survey and a study questionnaire. Mobile phlebotomists in the prospective study collected whole blood, serum and a nasopharyngeal or oropharyngeal swab from every participant. Participants in the prospective study had the option to provide additional blood draws and questionnaires over an approximately 2-month period. Before DNA extraction, blood samples from the prospective study were shipped at room temperature or frozen.

This sample stems from a study of blood T cell repertoires in COVID-19 (dated by TCRdb to about 2020). Broadly, across the study: Samples from collaborators originated in the United States, Italy and Spain and spanned both the acute and convalescent phases of COVID-19. The prospective study material was composed of cDNA or gDNA derived from T cells, B-cell-depleted T cells, or PBMCs. The dataset comprised deeply sampled blood TCRbeta repertoires from subjects exposed to, actively infected with, or recovered from COVID-19. The repertoires were released in a freely available public database intended as a resource for research on the immune response to SARS-CoV-2. The samples were drawn from two sources: the first 160 participants of the ongoing ImmuneRACE study, and 1,254 subjects contributed by 6 global collaborators. Nearly every sample came with metadata listing a de-identified subject ID, COVID-19 status, age in years and sex. Where available, HLA class I and class II types were taken from metadata supplied by the sample provider and were not determined by assay-based typing. What the research found in general, with its limitations: The amount of clinical and demographic metadata varied by source and participant and was provided uncurated.

CDR1 MDHEN and CDR2 SYDVKM were looked up in the germline V gene. Inclusive of the bounding cysteine and phenylalanine, the CDR3 is 14 residues long. Only CDR3 DNA remains: 42 bases, in frame from the first base. Ends trimmed: V by 3 bases, J by 3 bases; bases unmatched to a gene: 1. TCRbeta CDR3 regions were amplified from genomic DNA using the immunoSEQ Assay, a bias-controlled multiplex PCR. As for the original processing: Nucleated cell counts per sample were estimated from amplification of reference gene primers within the assay. To quantify the absolute abundance of each unique TCRbeta CDR3 rearrangement, sequence reads were collapsed and filtered. Productive Simpson clonality was computed per sample as the square root of Simpson's diversity index over productive rearrangements. Sourced from immuneACCESS, this table was stored by TCRdb with only in-frame sequences that have V and J called. A share of the clones is absent; for the studies checked, an unresolved V gene accounts for under half, and the remainder has no known explanation. V and J calls and clone size are copied from that table; D and trimming were computed from the DNA. Here the sample has 200,000 to 250,000 clones; about 91% occur a single time. Over 12% of the sample rests with the top ten.

The clonotype was recovered from a woman aged 50 to 60 with acute COVID-19. Sample: PBMCs or T cells enriched from blood (not recorded which). Recombination linked TRBV28 to TRBJ1-2; 10 nucleotides in the junction match TRBD1. The CDR3 region has the sequence CASSLTGGHYGYTF. DNA sequence: TGTGCCAGCAGTTTGACAGGGGGCCACTATGGCTACACCTTC.